Listed here are 28 T cell receptor beta chains from one sample, sequenced in a study of T cells in Graves' hyperthyroidism and ophthalmopathy. Amplification of TCR beta CDR3 regions was performed using RNA transcripts as template. The HTBI primer set served for first-round RT-PCR of the TCR CDR3. TCRdb itself ran the multiplex PCR reads through MiXCR, one entry per CDR3 protein. The data hold hundreds of thousands of distinct CDR3 sequences, with around 46% observed a single time. The specimen was peripheral blood or thyroid tissue (not recorded which). These receptors were collected from a woman between 18 and 29 years old with Graves' hyperthyroidism.

The J gene is TRBJ1-1, the V gene TRBV7-9; no clear D gene. CDR1 and CDR2 (germline): SEHNR, FQNEAQ (reference sequence). Trimming cost V 8 bases and J 2 bases, with 15 bases left between them. CDR3 size: 14 residues. In DNA form, the CDR3 reads TGTGCCAGCCGCGAAGGGAGGTCAAACACTGAAGCTTTCTTT. Its protein product is CASREGRSNTEAFF.

This clonotype was seen many times. V usage is TRBV7-8 and J usage is TRBJ1-1; D unclear. CDR1 is SGHVS, CDR2 FQNEAQ, per germline. CDR3 length equals 13 residues. V shed 1 base and J shed 1 base, with 4 bases lying between them. CDR3 region: CASSLDRNTEAFF. In nucleotides, the CDR3 is TGTGCCAGCAGCTTAGACAGGAACACTGAAGCTTTCTTT.

This clonotype was recorded a few times. The V call is TRBV20-1, the J call TRBJ1-1; 8 bases map to TRBD1. After removal of 7 bases from V and 0 bases from J, the junction contained 10 bases not matched to a gene. Germline CDR1 DFQATT, CDR2 SNEGSKA (reference sequence). This CDR3 has 15 residues. CDR3 coding DNA: TGCAGTGTCAGTGGCCAGGACAGGGTGAACACTGAAGCTTTCTTT. This codes for CSVSGQDRVNTEAFF.

The gene calls are TRBV15 and TRBJ1-2; D may be TRBD1 (6 bases). The CDR3 extends over 13 amino acids. Germline-derived CDR1 and CDR2 are LNHNV and YYDKDF (reference sequence). Trimming shortened V by 1 base and J by 4 bases, and 7 bases separated the two germline ends. The CDR3 bases are TGTGCCACCAGCAGAGGACAGGTCTATGGCTACACCTTC. This gives the protein CATSRGQVYGYTF.

On this clonotype: This sequence may be a read error, since a much larger clone differs from it by one base. The rearrangement joins TRBV29-1 to TRBJ2-7, with 7 bases fitting TRBD2. The CDR3 has 12 residues. Germline CDR1 reads SQVTM; CDR2 reads ANQGSEA. The CDR3 DNA follows: TGCAGCGCTGAACCCGGTATGGGGGGGAGGTACTTC. Amino acid sequence: CSAEPGMGGRYF.

This clonotype was seen more than once but under ten times. The chain links TRBV20-1 to TRBJ1-2; 7 positions match TRBD1. V gave up 3 bases and J gave up 1 base; unmatched junction bases: 11. From germline, CDR1 is DFQATT and CDR2 SNEGSKA (reference sequence). The CDR3 has 16 amino acids. CDR3 amino acids: CSASEPGTAINYGYTF. The DNA for the CDR3 is TGCAGTGCTAGCGAACCCGGGACAGCTATTAACTATGGCTACACCTTC.

The chain employs TRBV2 and TRBJ1-2; D unclear. The germline V gene encodes CDR1 SNHLY and CDR2 FYNNEI. CDR3 length equals 13 residues. With 6 bases removed from V and 6 bases from J, the gap between germline ends came to 14 bases. The chain's CDR3 is CASRTHLVDGYTF. In DNA form, the CDR3 reads TGTGCCAGCAGAACCCATCTGGTGGATGGCTACACCTTC.

For the CDR3, the DNA is TGTGCCAGCAGCCTAGGATTTTACGACAGTGAAGCTTTCTTT. Residues: CASSLGFYDSEAFF. The J gene is TRBJ1-1, the V gene TRBV7-9, with D perhaps TRBD1 (5 bases). Germline loops: CDR1 SEHNR, CDR2 FQNEAQ (reference sequence). The CDR3 covers 14 residues. Trimming stripped 5 bases from V and 7 bases from J, with 17 bases between.

This clonotype was seen once. The J gene is TRBJ1-6, the V gene TRBV19, with D unclear. CDR3 length: 15 residues. V lost 1 base and J lost 7, with 11 bases in between. Germline CDR1 reads LNHDA; CDR2 reads SQIVND (reference sequence). CDR3 bases: TGTGCCAGTAGTATAGGAGGCCGAGCGAATTCACCCCTCCACTTT. Its translation is CASSIGGRANSPLHF.

This clonotype was found many times. The chain carries TRBV7-9 and TRBJ2-5; the D gene is possibly TRBD2 (5 bases). V was clipped by 7 bases and J by 5 bases, with 14 bases between them. The CDR3 has 13 residues. Germline V CDR1 and CDR2: SEHNR, FQNEAQ (reference sequence). The CDR3 nucleotides read TGTGCCAGCATCATCCAGCCGGGGGAGACCCAGTACTTC. This encodes CASIIQPGETQYF.

The chain links TRBV7-6 to TRBJ2-5; D is perhaps TRBD2 (5 bases). CDR3 length equals 13 residues. CDR1 is SGHVS, CDR2 FNYEAQ, per germline. CDR3 DNA sequence: TGTGCTAGAGCCCCCAGCGGCCAAGAGACCCAGTACTTC. Amino acid sequence: CARAPSGQETQYF.

This clonotype showed up many times. This chain connects TRBV7-2 to TRBJ1-4, with TRBD1 matching over 7 bases. The germline CDR1 and CDR2 sequences are SGHTA and FQGNSA. The V and J ends lost 1 base and 8 bases, in that order; junction bases with no gene match: 7. This CDR3 has 15 residues. The CDR3 sequence: CASSLEETGQEKLFF. Written as DNA, the CDR3 is TGTGCCAGCAGCTTAGAGGAGACGGGACAGGAAAAACTGTTTTTT.

The chain combines TRBV20-1 with TRBJ1-1; D perhaps matches TRBD1 (6 bases). Germline V gene lookup returns CDR1 DFQATT and CDR2 SNEGSKA (reference sequence). The CDR3 is 14 residues long. V shed 6 bases and J shed 4 bases, with 18 bases lying between them. CDR3 bases: TGCAGTGCAAGCCGGGACACAGACCTCACTGAAGCTTTCTTT. This sequence encodes CSASRDTDLTEAFF.

The gene calls are TRBV9 and TRBJ1-2; D is undetermined. Germline values: CDR1 SGDLS, CDR2 YYNGEE. V gave up 4 bases and J gave up 6 bases, with 13 bases separating them. The CDR3 has 13 amino acids. The CDR3 DNA reads as TGTGCCAGCAGCCTACACATGAGGGATGGCTACACCTTC. Protein sequence: CASSLHMRDGYTF.

Concerning this clonotype itself: This clone may be a read error of a much larger clone one base away. Because it lacks the conserved phenylalanine or tryptophan at the end, this CDR3 is likely a read error. The chain couples TRBV7-2 to TRBJ1-1, with no clear D. There are 14 residues in the CDR3. Germline V gives CDR1 SGHTA, CDR2 FQGNSA. Deletions cut 2 bases from V and 0 bases from J, with 7 bases between. The CDR3 is CASSLQALNTEAFL. The CDR3 DNA follows: TGTGCCAGCAGCTTACAGGCTCTGAACACTGAAGCTTTCCTT.

The chain uses TRBV29-1 and TRBJ2-7, with 12 bases aligning to TRBD2. CDR3 length: 14 residues. J was trimmed by 2 bases and V by 6 bases; bases with no gene match: 5. CDR1 is SQVTM, CDR2 ANQGSEA, per germline. The CDR3 DNA follows: TGCAGCGTCAGACTAGCGGGAGACGCCTACGAGCAGTACTTC. Translating it yields CSVRLAGDAYEQYF.

The chain links TRBV5-1 to TRBJ2-7; tentative D call: TRBD1 (5 bases). This CDR3 region has 15 residues. V was cut by 1 base and J by 2 bases, with 13 bases left in between. Germline values: CDR1 SGHRS, CDR2 YFSETQ. CDR3 protein: CASSLQAGSTYEQYF. CDR3 DNA: TGCGCCAGCAGCTTGCAGGCAGGGTCAACCTACGAGCAGTACTTC.

In the case of this clonotype: This clone may be a read error of a much larger clone one base away. This chain links TRBV7-8 with TRBJ2-7; D not certain. The CDR3 contains 12 residues. Looked up from germline, CDR1 is SGHVS and CDR2 is FQNEAQ. With 4 bases removed from V and 9 bases from J, the gap between germline ends came to 13 bases. CDR3 amino acids: CASSSSALGQYF. The CDR3 coding sequence is TGTGCCAGCAGCTCAAGCGCGCTCGGGCAGTACTTC. Complete variable domain (other parts from reference TRBV7-8 and TRBJ2-7): GAGVSQSPRYKVAKRGQDVALRCDPISGHVSLFWYQQALGQGPEFLTYFQNEAQLDKSGLPSDRFFAERPEGSVSTLKIQRTQQEDSAVYLCASSSSALGQYFGPGTRLTVT.

This clonotype was counted many times. The chain joins TRBV29-1 to TRBJ1-5; no firm D call. Germline V lookup: CDR1 SQVTM, CDR2 ANQGSEA. V was cut by 7 bases and J by 6 bases, with 10 bases left in between. This CDR3 is 11 amino acids long. CDR3 DNA: TGCAGCGACACGGACGGTCAGCCCCAGCATTTT. It codes for CSDTDGQPQHF.

The chain employs TRBV19 and TRBJ1-1; TRBD1 aligns across 12 bases. The CDR3 sequence is 15 residues long. V shed 7 bases, J shed 5 bases, and the junction held 8 bases outside the gene matches. Germline V CDR1 and CDR2: LNHDA, SQIVND (reference sequence). The CDR3 DNA reads as TGTGCCAGTAAGGGGACAGGGGGCGAGTTGACTGAAGCTTTCTTT. It yields the protein CASKGTGGELTEAFF.

Here the CDR3 reads CASSLKAFYSNQPQHF. CDR3 nucleotide sequence: TGTGCCAGCAGCTTAAAGGCATTTTATAGCAATCAGCCCCAGCATTTT. The rearrangement links TRBV13 to TRBJ1-5; D not resolved. Germline V gene sequence: CDR1 PRHDT, CDR2 FYEKMQ (reference sequence). The CDR3 runs 16 residues. The V end lost 2 bases, the J end lost 0 bases, and 11 bases lay between the germline ends.

The V call is TRBV12-5, the J call TRBJ2-5; unclear D gene. The CDR3 contains 11 residues. Germline V gives CDR1 LGHNT, CDR2 FRNRAP. V was shortened by 2 bases and J by 5 bases, with 3 bases between the two germline ends. For the CDR3, the DNA is TGTGCTAGTGGTTTGCGGGAGACCCAGTACTTC. Translation gives CASGLRETQYF.

The chain couples TRBV19 to TRBJ1-1; tentatively, D is TRBD1 (5 bases). The CDR3 extends over 13 amino acids. Germline CDR1 reads LNHDA; CDR2 reads SQIVND (reference sequence). The V and J ends lost 10 bases and 1 base respectively, with 13 bases between them. CDR3 residues: CATMGTGNTEAFF. The CDR3 nucleotides are TGTGCCACCATGGGAACAGGGAACACTGAAGCTTTCTTT.

The chain recombines TRBV29-1 with TRBJ1-5; the match to TRBD1 covers 9 bases. The CDR3 covers 12 residues. With V trimmed by 7 bases and J by 10 bases, 8 bases remained unmatched. Germline CDR1 and CDR2: SQVTM and ANQGSEA. CDR3 residues: CSARQGVKPQHF. DNA of the CDR3: TGCAGCGCTAGACAGGGGGTAAAACCCCAGCATTTT.

Concerning this clonotype: At one of its ends the junction is not consistent with the germline gene, which may arise from a read error. This chain links TRBV20-1 with TRBJ1-2, with 7 nucleotides matching TRBD1. Germline CDR1 DFQATT, CDR2 SNEGSKA (reference sequence). The CDR3 totals 13 residues. CDR3 protein: CSAGDRVDYGYTF. In nucleotides, the CDR3 is TGCAGTGCTGGAGACAGGGTAGACTATGGCTACACCTTC.

V gene TRBV24-1 combines with J gene TRBJ2-7; the D gene could be TRBD1 or TRBD2 (5 bases each). Per the germline V gene, CDR1 is KGHDR and CDR2 is SFDVKD. The length of the CDR3 is 15 residues. The V gene lost 5 bases and the J gene lost 3 bases, with 16 bases spanning the gap. This CDR3 is CATSASRATGYEQYF. The CDR3 region has the DNA TGTGCCACCAGTGCTAGCAGGGCGACCGGCTACGAGCAGTACTTC.

This sequence joins TRBV20-1 and TRBJ1-5, with TRBD1 identical over 8 bases. Germline V gene data show CDR1 as DFQATT and CDR2 as SNEGSKA (reference sequence). The CDR3 is made up of 15 amino acids. The J segment lost 6 bases and the V segment lost 6 bases, leaving 13 bases of the junction unmatched. The CDR3, as DNA: TGCAGTGCCCACGAGCGAGGGACAGGATTTCAGCCCCAGCATTTT. Encoded protein: CSAHERGTGFQPQHF.

This clonotype appeared a single time. The V call is TRBV15, the J call TRBJ2-6; perhaps TRBD1 as D (6 bases). Germline V lookup: CDR1 LNHNV, CDR2 YYDKDF (reference sequence). V was clipped by 0 bases and J by 11 bases, with 11 bases between them. CDR3 length: 14 amino acids. CDR3 amino acids: CATSRDEGGYVLTF. CDR3 in DNA: TGTGCCACCAGCAGAGATGAAGGGGGATACGTCCTGACTTTC. Supplemented by reference TRBV15 and TRBJ2-6, the full variable domain reads DAMVIQNPRYQVTQFGKPVTLSCSQTLNHNVMYWYQQKSSQAPKLLFHYYDKDFNNEADTPDNFQSRRPNTSFCFLDIRSPGLGDTAMYLCATSRDEGGYVLTFGAGSRLTVL.